The entry that follows covers one T cell receptor (beta chain) sequence. This record belongs to a study of blood T cell repertoires in COVID-19. The table came from immunoSEQ multiplex PCR; TCRdb's copy has only in-frame clones and leaves some out. This sample carries 100,000 to 150,000 clones, about 86% of them seen once, and the ten largest clones take almost 8.5%. The CDR3 contains 13 residues. CDR1 and CDR2 (germline): MDHEN, SYDVKM. V gave up 4 bases and J gave up 8 bases; unmatched junction bases: 5. Sequenced: peripheral blood. The TCR was taken from a woman aged 55-69 years with active or convalescent COVID-19. The chain is built from TRBV28 and TRBJ2-3; 8 bases agree with TRBD2. CDR3 in amino acids: CASSSPSGPTQYF. The DNA of the CDR3 is TGTGCCAGCAGTTCCCCTAGCGGGCCTACGCAGTATTTT.